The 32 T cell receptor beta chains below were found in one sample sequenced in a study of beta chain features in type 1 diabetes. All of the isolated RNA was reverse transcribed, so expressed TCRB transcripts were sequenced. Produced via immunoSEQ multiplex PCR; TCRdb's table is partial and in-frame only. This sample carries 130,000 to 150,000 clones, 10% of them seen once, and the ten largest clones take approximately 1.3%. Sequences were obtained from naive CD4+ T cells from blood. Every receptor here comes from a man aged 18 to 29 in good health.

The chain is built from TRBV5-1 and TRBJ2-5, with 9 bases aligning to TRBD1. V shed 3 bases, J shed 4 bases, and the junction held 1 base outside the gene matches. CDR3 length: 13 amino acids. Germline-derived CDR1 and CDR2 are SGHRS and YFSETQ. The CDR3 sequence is CASSSGQGETQYF. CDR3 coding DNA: TGCGCCAGCAGCTCGGGACAGGGAGAGACCCAGTACTTC.

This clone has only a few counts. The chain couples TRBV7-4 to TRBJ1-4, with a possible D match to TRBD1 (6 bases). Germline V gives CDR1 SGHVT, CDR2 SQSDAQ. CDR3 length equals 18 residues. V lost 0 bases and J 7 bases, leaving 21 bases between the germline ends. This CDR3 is CASSLAGAGEGLGEKLFF. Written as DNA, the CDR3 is TGTGCCAGCAGCTTAGCGGGGGCAGGGGAAGGCTTAGGTGAAAAACTGTTTTTT.

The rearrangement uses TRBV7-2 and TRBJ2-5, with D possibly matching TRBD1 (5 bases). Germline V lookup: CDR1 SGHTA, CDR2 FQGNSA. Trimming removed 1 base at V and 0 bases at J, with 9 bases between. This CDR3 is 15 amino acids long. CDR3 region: CASSLVGADQETQYF. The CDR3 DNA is TGTGCCAGCAGCTTAGTTGGGGCAGACCAAGAGACCCAGTACTTC.

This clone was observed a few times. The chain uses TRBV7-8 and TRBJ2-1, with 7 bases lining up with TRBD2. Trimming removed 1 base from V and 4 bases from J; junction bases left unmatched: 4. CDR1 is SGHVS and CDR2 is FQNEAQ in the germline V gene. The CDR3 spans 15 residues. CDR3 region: CASSLDPGGYNEQFF. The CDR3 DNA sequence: TGTGCCAGCAGCTTAGACCCCGGGGGGTACAATGAGCAGTTCTTC.

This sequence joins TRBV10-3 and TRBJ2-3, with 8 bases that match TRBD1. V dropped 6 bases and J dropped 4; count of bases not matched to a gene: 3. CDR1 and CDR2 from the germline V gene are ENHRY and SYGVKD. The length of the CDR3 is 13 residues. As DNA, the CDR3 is TGTGCCATCAGGGCGACAGGGGCAGATACGCAGTATTTT. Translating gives CAIRATGADTQYF.

CDR3 residues: CASSLVAGVGGELFF. Written as DNA, the CDR3 is TGCGCCAGCAGCTTGGTTGCAGGGGTCGGCGGGGAGCTGTTTTTT. The chain recombines TRBV5-1 with TRBJ2-2, with D possibly matching TRBD1 (6 bases). V shed 0 bases and J shed 7 bases, with 13 bases lying between them. This CDR3 spans 15 amino acids. In germline, CDR1 is SGHRS, CDR2 YFSETQ.

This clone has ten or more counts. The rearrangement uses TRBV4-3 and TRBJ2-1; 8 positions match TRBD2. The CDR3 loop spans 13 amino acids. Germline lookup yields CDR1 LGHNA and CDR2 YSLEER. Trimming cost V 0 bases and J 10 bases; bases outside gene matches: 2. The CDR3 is CASSQDAGGEQFF. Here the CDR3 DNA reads TGCGCCAGCAGCCAAGATGCGGGAGGCGAGCAGTTCTTC.

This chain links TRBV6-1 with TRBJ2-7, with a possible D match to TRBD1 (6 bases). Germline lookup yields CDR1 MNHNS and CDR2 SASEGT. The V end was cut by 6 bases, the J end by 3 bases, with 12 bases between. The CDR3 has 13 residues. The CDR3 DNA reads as TGTGCCAGCAGGGGGGCCGGGCTCTACGAGCAGTACTTC. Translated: CASRGAGLYEQYF.

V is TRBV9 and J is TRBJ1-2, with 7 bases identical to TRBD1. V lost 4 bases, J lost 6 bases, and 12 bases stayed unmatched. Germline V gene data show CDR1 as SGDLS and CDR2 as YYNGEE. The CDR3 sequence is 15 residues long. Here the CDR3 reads CASSQVGDSVDGYTF. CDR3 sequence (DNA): TGTGCCAGCAGCCAAGTAGGGGACAGCGTTGATGGCTACACCTTC.

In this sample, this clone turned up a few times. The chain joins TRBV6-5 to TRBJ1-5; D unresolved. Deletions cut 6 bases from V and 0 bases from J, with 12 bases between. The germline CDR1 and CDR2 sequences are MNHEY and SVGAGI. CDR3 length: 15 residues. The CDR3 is CASRKRHDSNQPQHF. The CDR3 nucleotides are TGTGCCAGCAGAAAGAGACACGATAGCAATCAGCCCCAGCATTTT.

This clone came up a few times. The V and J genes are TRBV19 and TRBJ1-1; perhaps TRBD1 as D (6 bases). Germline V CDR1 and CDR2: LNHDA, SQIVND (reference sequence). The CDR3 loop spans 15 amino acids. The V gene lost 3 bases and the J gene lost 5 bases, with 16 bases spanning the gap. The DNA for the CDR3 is TGTGCCAGTAGTATCGACGGGGGGCGGAGGACTGAAGCTTTCTTT. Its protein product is CASSIDGGRRTEAFF.

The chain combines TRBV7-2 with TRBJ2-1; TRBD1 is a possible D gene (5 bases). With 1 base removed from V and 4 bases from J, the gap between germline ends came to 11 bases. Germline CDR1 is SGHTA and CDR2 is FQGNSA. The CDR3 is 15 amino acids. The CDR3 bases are TGTGCCAGCAGCTTAGGATCAGGGTTGTACAATGAGCAGTTCTTC. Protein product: CASSLGSGLYNEQFF. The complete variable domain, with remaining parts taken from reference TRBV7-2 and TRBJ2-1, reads GAGVSQSPSNKVTEKGKDVELRCDPISGHTALYWYRQSLGQGLEFLIYFQGNSAPDKSGLPSDRFSAERTGGSVSTLTIQRTQQEDSAVYLCASSLGSGLYNEQFFGPGTRLTVL.

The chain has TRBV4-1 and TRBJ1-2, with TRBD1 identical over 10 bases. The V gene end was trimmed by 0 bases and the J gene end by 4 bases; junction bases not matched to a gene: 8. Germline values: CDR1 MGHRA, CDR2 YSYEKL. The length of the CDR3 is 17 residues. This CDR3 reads CASSQDRRQGAGYGYTF. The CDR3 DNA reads TGCGCCAGCAGCCAAGATCGTCGACAGGGGGCTGGCTATGGCTACACCTTC.

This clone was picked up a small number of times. The CDR3 DNA sequence: TGTGCCAGTAGCCACATAAACAATGAGCAGTTCTTC. It codes for CASSHINNEQFF. The chain links TRBV19 to TRBJ2-1; D gene ambiguous. Trimming took off 6 bases at V and 5 bases at J, with 8 bases between the two ends. Germline V gene lookup returns CDR1 LNHDA and CDR2 SQIVND (reference sequence). The CDR3 spans 12 residues.

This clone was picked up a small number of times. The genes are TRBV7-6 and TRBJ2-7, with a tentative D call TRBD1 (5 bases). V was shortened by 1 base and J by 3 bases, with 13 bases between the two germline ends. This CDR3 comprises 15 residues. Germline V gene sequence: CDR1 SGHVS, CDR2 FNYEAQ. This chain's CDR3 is CASSLEDRGHYEQYF. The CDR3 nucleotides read TGTGCCAGCAGCTTAGAAGACAGAGGCCACTACGAGCAGTACTTC.

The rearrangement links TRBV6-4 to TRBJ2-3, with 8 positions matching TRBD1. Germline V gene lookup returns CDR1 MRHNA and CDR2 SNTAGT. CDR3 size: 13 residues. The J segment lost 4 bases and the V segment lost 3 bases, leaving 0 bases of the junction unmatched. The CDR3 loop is CASSEQGADTQYF. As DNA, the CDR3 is TGTGCCAGCAGTGAACAGGGGGCAGATACGCAGTATTTT.

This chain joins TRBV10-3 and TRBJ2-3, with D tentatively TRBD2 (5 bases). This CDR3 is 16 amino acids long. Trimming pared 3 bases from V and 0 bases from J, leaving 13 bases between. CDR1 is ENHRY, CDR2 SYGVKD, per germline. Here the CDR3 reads CAISEQRRPSTDTQYF. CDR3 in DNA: TGTGCCATCAGTGAACAGCGGAGACCTAGCACAGATACGCAGTATTTT.

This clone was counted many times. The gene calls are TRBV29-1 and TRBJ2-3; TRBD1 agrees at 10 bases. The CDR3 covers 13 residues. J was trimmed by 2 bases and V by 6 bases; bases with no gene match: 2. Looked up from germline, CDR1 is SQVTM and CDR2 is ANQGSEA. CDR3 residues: CSVRQGATDTQYF. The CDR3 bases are TGCAGCGTCCGACAGGGGGCCACAGATACGCAGTATTTT.

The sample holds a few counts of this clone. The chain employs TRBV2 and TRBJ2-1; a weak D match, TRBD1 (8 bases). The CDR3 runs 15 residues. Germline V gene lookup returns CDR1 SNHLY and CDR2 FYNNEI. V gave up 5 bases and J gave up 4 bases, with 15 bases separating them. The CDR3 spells CASSPTGGGYNEQFF. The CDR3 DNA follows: TGTGCCAGCAGTCCAACAGGGGGGGGGTACAATGAGCAGTTCTTC.

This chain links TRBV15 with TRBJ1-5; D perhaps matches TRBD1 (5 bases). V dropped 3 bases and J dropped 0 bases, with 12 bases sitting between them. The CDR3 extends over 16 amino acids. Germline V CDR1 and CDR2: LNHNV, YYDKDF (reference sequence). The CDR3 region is CATSSGAGYSNQPQHF. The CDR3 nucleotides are TGTGCCACCAGCAGTGGGGCTGGATATAGCAATCAGCCCCAGCATTTT.

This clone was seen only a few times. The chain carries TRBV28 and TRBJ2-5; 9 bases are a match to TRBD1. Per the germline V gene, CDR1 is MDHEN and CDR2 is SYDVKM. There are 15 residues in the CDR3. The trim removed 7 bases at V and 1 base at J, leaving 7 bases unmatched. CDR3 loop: CASTSGTGLQETQYF. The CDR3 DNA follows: TGTGCCAGCACCTCCGGGACAGGGCTCCAAGAGACCCAGTACTTC.

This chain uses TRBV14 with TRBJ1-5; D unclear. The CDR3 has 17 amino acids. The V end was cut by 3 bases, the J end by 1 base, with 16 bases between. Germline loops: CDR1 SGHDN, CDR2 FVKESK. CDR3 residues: CASSHEAVEASNQPQHF. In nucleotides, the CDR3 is TGTGCCAGCAGCCACGAGGCAGTCGAGGCGAGCAATCAGCCCCAGCATTTT.

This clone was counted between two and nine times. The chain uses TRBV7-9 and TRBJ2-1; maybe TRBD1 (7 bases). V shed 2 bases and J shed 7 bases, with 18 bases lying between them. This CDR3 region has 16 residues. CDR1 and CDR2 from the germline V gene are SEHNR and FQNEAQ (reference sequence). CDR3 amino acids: CASSLYGSGGRNEQFF. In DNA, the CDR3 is TGTGCCAGCAGCTTATATGGCTCAGGGGGGAGGAATGAGCAGTTCTTC. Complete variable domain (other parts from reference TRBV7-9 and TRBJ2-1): DTGVSQNPRHKITKRGQNVTFRCDPISEHNRLYWYRQTLGQGPEFLTYFQNEAQLEKSRLLSDRFSAERPKGSFSTLEIQRTEQGDSAMYLCASSLYGSGGRNEQFFGPGTRLTVL.

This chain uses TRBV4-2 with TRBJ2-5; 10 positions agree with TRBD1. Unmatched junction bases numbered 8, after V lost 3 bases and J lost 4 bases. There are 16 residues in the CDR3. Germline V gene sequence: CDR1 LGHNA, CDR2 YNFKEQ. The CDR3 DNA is TGTGCCAGCAGCCACCCATTCCGGACAGGGGGAGAGACCCAGTACTTC. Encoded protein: CASSHPFRTGGETQYF.

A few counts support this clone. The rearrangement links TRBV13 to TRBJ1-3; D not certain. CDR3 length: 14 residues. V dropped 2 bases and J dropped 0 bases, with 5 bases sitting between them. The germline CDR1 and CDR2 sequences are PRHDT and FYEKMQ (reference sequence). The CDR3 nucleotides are TGTGCCAGCAGCTTACTCTTCTCTGGAAACACCATATATTTT. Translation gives CASSLLFSGNTIYF. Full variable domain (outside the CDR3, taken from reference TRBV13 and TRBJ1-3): AAGVIQSPRHLIKEKRETATLKCYPIPRHDTVYWYQQGPGQDPQFLISFYEKMQSDKGSIPDRFSAQQFSDYHSELNMSSLELGDSALYFCASSLLFSGNTIYFGEGSWLTVV.

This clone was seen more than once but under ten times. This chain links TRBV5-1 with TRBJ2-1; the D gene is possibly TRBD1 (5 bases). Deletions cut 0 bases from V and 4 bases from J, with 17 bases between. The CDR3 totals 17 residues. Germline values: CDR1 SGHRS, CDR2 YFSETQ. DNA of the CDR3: TGCGCCAGCAGCTTGGACCCCGTGACAGCGATATACAATGAGCAGTTCTTC. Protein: CASSLDPVTAIYNEQFF.

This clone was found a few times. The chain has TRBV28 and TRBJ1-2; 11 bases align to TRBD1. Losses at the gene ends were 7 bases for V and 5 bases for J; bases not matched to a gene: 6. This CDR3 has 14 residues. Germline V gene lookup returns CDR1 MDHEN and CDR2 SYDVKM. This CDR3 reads CASNPGTGGYGYTF. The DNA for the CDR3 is TGTGCCAGCAACCCCGGGACAGGGGGTTATGGCTACACCTTC.

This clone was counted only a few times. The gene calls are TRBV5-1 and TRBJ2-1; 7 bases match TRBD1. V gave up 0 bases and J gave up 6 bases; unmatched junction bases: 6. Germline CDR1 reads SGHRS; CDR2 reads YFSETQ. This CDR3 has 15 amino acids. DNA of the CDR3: TGCGCCAGCAGCTTGGCCGCGACAGGGACCAATGAGCAGTTCTTC. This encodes CASSLAATGTNEQFF. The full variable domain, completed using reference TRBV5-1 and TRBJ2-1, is KAGVTQTPRYLIKTRGQQVTLSCSPISGHRSVSWYQQTPGQGLQFLFEYFSETQRNKGNFPGRFSGRQFSNSRSEMNVSTLELGDSALYLCASSLAATGTNEQFFGPGTRLTVL.

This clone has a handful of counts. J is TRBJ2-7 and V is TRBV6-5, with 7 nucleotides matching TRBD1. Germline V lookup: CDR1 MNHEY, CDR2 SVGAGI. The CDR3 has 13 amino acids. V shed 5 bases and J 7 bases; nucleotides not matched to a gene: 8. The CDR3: CASSPDRVREQYF. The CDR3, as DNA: TGTGCCAGCAGTCCCGACAGGGTTAGAGAGCAGTACTTC.

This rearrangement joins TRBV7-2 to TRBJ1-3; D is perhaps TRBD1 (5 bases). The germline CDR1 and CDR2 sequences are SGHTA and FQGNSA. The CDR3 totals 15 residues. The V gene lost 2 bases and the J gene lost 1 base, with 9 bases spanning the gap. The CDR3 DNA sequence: TGTGCCAGCAGCTTAACTTCAGGGTCTGGAAACACCATATATTTT. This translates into CASSLTSGSGNTIYF. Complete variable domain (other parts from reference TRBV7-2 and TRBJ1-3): GAGVSQSPSNKVTEKGKDVELRCDPISGHTALYWYRQSLGQGLEFLIYFQGNSAPDKSGLPSDRFSAERTGGSVSTLTIQRTQQEDSAVYLCASSLTSGSGNTIYFGEGSWLTVV.

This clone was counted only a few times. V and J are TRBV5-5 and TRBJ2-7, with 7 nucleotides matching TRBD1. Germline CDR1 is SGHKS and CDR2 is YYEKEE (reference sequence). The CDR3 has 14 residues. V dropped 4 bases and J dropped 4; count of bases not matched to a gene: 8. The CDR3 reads CASSTGTVVYEQYF. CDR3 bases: TGTGCCAGCAGCACGGGGACAGTCGTTTACGAGCAGTACTTC.

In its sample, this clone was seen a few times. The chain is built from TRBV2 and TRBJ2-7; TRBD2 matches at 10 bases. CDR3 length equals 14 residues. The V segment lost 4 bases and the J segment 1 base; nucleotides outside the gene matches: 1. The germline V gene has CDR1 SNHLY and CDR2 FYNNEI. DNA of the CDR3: TGTGCCAGCAGTGCTAGCGGGGGTTCCTACGAGCAGTACTTC. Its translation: CASSASGGSYEQYF.